This TCR beta chain was identified in a study of memory CD4+ T cells and cytomegalovirus serostatus. Study-wide background: Of the healthy Belgian adults, under 10 were CMV seropositive and 20 to 30 seronegative. General observations from the study: About 40% of the roughly 160 known CMV-associated TCRbeta sequences appeared in CD4+ memory. Median bootstrapped AUC for CMV status was about 0.94 originally, 0.85 to 0.92 US-trained.

Original handling: After removing out-of-frame reads, 2,204,828 distinct TCRbeta sequences remained. Only in-frame clones appear in the TCRdb table, and some are missing; sequencing was by immunoSEQ multiplex PCR. V and J calls and clone size come straight from that table; D and trimming were deduced from the DNA. This table has 46,000 or so clones, around 80% appearing once. Single viable CD3+CD4+CD8-CD45RO+ cells were sorted as the memory CD4+ T cells. This clone was seen more than once but under ten times. Its antigen is currently unknown. Germline CDR1 MNHNS, CDR2 SASEGT. This CDR3 has 13 amino acids. Trimming pared 8 bases from V and 3 bases from J, leaving 13 bases between.

The source material was memory CD4+ T cells from blood. The receptor was isolated from an adult in good health and CMV-seronegative. The chain joins TRBV6-1 to TRBJ1-1; D is uncertain. As DNA, the CDR3 is TGTGCCAGCCAAAAGGGCATGCACACTGAAGCTTTCTTT. It translates to CASQKGMHTEAFF.